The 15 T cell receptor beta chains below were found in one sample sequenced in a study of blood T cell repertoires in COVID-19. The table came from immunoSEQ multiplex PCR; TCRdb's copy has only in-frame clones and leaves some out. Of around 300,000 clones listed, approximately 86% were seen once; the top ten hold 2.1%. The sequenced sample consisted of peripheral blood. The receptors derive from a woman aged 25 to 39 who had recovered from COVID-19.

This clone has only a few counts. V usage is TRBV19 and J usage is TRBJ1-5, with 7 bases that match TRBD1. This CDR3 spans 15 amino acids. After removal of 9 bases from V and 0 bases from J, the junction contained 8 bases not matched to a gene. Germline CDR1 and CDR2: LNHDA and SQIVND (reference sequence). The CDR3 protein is CASLGQRYSNQPQHF. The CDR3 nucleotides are TGTGCCAGCCTGGGACAGCGATATAGCAATCAGCCCCAGCATTTT.

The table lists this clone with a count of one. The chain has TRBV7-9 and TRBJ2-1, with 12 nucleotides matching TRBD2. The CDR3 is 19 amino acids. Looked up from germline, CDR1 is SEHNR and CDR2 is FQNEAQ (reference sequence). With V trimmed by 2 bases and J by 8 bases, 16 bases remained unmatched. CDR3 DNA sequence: TGTGCCAGCAGCTTATCTCTACTAGCGGGGGGCCGGTTCGTCGATGAGCAGTTCTTC. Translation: CASSLSLLAGGRFVDEQFF.

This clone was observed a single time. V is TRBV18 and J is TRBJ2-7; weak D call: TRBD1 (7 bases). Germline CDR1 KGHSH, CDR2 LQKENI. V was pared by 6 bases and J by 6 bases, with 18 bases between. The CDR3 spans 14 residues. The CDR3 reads CASSPAQGGGEQYF. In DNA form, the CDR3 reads TGTGCCAGCTCGCCGGCCCAGGGGGGAGGCGAGCAGTACTTC. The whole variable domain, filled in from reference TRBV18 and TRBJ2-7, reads NAGVMQNPRHLVRRRGQEARLRCSPMKGHSHVYWYRQLPEEGLKFMVYLQKENIIDESGMPKERFSAEFPKEGPSILRIQQVVRGDSAAYFCASSPAQGGGEQYFGPGTRLTVT.

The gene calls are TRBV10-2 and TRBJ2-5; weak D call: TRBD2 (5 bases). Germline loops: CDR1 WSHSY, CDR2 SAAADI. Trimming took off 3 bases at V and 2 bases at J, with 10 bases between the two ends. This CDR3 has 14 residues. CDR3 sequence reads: CASSEGGKQETQYF. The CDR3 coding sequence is TGCGCCAGCAGTGAAGGAGGAAAGCAAGAGACCCAGTACTTC.

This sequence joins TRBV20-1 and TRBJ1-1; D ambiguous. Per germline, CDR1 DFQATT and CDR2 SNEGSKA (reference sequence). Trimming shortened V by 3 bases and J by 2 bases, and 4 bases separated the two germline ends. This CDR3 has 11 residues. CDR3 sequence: CSASRNTEAFF. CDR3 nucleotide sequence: TGCAGTGCTAGCAGAAACACTGAAGCTTTCTTT.

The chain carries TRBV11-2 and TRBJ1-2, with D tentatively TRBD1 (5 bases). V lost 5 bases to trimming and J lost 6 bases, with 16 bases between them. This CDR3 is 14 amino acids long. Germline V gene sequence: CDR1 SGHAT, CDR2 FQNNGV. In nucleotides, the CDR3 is TGTGCCAGCAGCCGAAGCGACAGCGTCCATGGCTACACCTTC. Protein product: CASSRSDSVHGYTF.

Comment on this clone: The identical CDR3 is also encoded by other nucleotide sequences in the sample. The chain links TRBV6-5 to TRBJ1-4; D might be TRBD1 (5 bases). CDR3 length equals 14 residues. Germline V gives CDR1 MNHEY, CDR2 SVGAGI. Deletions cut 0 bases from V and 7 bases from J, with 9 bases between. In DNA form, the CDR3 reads TGTGCCAGCAGTTACTCGACGGGGGGTGAAAAACTGTTTTTT. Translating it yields CASSYSTGGEKLFF.

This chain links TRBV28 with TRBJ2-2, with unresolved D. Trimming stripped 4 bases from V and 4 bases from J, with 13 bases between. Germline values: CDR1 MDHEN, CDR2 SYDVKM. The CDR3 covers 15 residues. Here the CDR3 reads CASSSSFLVTGELFF. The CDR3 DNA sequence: TGTGCCAGCAGTTCTTCTTTCCTCGTCACCGGGGAGCTGTTTTTT.

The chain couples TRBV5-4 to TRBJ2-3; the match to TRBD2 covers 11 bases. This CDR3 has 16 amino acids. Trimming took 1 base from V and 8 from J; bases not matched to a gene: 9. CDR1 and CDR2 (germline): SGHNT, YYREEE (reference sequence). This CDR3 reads CASSLPIAGGRGTQYF. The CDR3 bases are TGTGCCAGCAGCTTGCCGATAGCGGGGGGGCGAGGTACGCAGTATTTT. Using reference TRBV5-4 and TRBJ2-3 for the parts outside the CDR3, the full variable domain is ETGVTQSPTHLIKTRGQQVTLRCSSQSGHNTVSWYQQALGQGPQFIFQYYREEENGRGNFPPRFSGLQFPNYSSELNVNALELDDSALYLCASSLPIAGGRGTQYFGPGTRLTVL.

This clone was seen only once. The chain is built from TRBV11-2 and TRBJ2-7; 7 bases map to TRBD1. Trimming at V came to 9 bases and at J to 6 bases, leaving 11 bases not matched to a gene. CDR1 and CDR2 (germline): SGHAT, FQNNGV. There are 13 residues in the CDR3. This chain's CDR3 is CASWDSPWGEQYF. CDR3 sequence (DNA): TGTGCCAGTTGGGACAGCCCCTGGGGCGAGCAGTACTTC.

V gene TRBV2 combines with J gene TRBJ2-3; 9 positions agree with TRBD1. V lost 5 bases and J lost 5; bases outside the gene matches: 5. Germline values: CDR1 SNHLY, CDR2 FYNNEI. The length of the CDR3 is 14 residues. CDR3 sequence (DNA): TGTGCCAGCAGTCAGGACAGGGGTGGAGATACGCAGTATTTT. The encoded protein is CASSQDRGGDTQYF.

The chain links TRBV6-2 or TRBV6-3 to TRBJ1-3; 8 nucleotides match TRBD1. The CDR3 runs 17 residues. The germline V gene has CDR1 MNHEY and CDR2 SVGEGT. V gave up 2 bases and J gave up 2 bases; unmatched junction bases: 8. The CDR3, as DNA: TGTGCCAGCAGTTACCCCGGACAGGGAGAAGCTGGAAACACCATATATTTT. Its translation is CASSYPGQGEAGNTIYF.

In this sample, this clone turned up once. The CDR3 here is CASSYQLAGGPTDTQYF. The CDR3 nucleotides read TGTGCCAGCAGTTACCAACTAGCGGGAGGTCCCACAGATACGCAGTATTTT. The V call is TRBV27, the J call TRBJ2-3, with TRBD2 matching 12 bases. Germline CDR1 MNHEY, CDR2 SMNVEV (reference sequence). The CDR3 runs to 17 residues. Trimming took 4 bases from V and 2 from J; bases not matched to a gene: 7.

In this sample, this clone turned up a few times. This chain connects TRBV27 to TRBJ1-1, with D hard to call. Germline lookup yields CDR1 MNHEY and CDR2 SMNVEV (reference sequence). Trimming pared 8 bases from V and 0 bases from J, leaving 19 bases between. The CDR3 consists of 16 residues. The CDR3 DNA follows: TGTGCCAGCCAACAGAGCGGGATGTTCATGAACACTGAAGCTTTCTTT. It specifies CASQQSGMFMNTEAFF.

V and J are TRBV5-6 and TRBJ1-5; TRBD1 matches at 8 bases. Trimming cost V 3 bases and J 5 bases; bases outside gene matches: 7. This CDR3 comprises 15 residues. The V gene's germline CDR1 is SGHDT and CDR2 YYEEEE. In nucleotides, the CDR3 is TGTGCCAGCAGCTCCTATCCAGGGGGCGATCAGCCCCAGCATTTT. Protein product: CASSSYPGGDQPQHF.